The 11 T cell receptor beta chains below come from one sample, sequenced in a study of blood T cell repertoires in COVID-19. Sequencing used immunoSEQ multiplex PCR; TCRdb keeps in-frame clones, though not all of them. The profile shows 250,000 to 350,000 clones, around 90% of them singletons. Sequencing was carried out using peripheral blood. The receptors originated from a man aged 18 to 35 with active or convalescent COVID-19.

The chain is built from TRBV25-1 and TRBJ1-2; 7 bases line up with TRBD1. The J segment lost 4 bases and the V segment lost 3 bases, leaving 5 bases of the junction unmatched. Germline CDR1 is MGHDK and CDR2 is SYGVNS. This CDR3 contains 14 residues. The CDR3, as DNA: TGTGCCAGCAGTGAGAGAGACAGGGTCTATGGCTACACCTTC. Encoded protein: CASSERDRVYGYTF.

The chain is built from TRBV6-1 and TRBJ2-7; D may be TRBD1 (6 bases). The CDR3 runs to 15 residues. Trimming removed 3 bases from V and 1 base from J, with 13 bases in between. CDR1 and CDR2 from the germline V gene are MNHNS and SASEGT. CDR3 nucleotides: TGTGCCAGCAGTGAGGTTGGACAGTATTCCTACGAGCAGTACTTC. As protein: CASSEVGQYSYEQYF.

This clone was seen a handful of times. The chain couples TRBV10-1 to TRBJ2-1, with 9 positions matching TRBD1. Trimming cost V 7 bases and J 6 bases; bases outside gene matches: 4. The CDR3 sequence is 13 residues long. From germline, CDR1 is WNHNN and CDR2 SYGVQD (reference sequence). In nucleotides, the CDR3 is TGCGCCAGCACCGGGACAGGGTCCAATGAGCAGTTCTTC. Translation: CASTGTGSNEQFF.

V is TRBV5-1 and J is TRBJ1-5; no clear D gene. V gave up 4 bases and J gave up 0 bases, with 5 bases separating them. Germline V lookup: CDR1 SGHRS, CDR2 YFSETQ. This CDR3 has 13 amino acids. CDR3 in DNA: TGCGCCAGCAGCCTGTTTAGCAATCAGCCCCAGCATTTT. Its protein product is CASSLFSNQPQHF.

The CDR3 sequence is CASSQGLLTGELFF. The CDR3 nucleotides are TGTGCCAGCAGCCAGGGACTCCTCACCGGGGAGCTGTTTTTT. The chain recombines TRBV3-1 (or the pseudogene TRBV3-2) with TRBJ2-2; D perhaps matches TRBD2 (6 bases). Germline V gene lookup returns CDR1 LGHDT and CDR2 YNNKEL (reference sequence). The CDR3 length is 14 residues. V lost 3 bases and J 4 bases, leaving 9 bases between the germline ends.

The J gene is TRBJ1-5, the V gene TRBV19; 7 bases are a match to TRBD1. Germline V CDR1 and CDR2: LNHDA, SQIVND (reference sequence). V trimming: 1 base; J trimming: 3 bases; junction bases outside the gene matches: 3. The CDR3 is 15 residues long. In DNA form, the CDR3 reads TGTGCCAGTAGTATAGGGAGGGGGCTCAATCAGCCCCAGCATTTT. It yields the protein CASSIGRGLNQPQHF.

V is TRBV10-3 and J is TRBJ1-4; D is unclear. This CDR3 is 16 amino acids long. The V gene lost 2 bases and the J gene lost 1 base, with 11 bases spanning the gap. Germline CDR1 ENHRY, CDR2 SYGVKD. CDR3 sequence: CAISEAPGLTNEKLFF. The CDR3 DNA reads as TGTGCCATCAGTGAGGCGCCCGGACTAACTAATGAAAAACTGTTTTTT.

The rearrangement uses TRBV9 and TRBJ2-7, with a tentative D call TRBD1 (5 bases). This CDR3 is 14 amino acids long. Trimming pared 4 bases from V and 3 bases from J, leaving 14 bases between. From germline, CDR1 is SGDLS and CDR2 YYNGEE. The CDR3 DNA is TGTGCCAGCAGCCAGCAGGGATGGAGCTACGAGCAGTACTTC. Encoded protein: CASSQQGWSYEQYF.

The rearrangement joins TRBV10-3 to TRBJ2-3, with 9 bases aligning to TRBD2. In germline, CDR1 is ENHRY, CDR2 SYGVKD. The CDR3 covers 15 residues. V was clipped by 5 bases and J by 4 bases; unmatched bases: 7. CDR3 in amino acids: CAISPARGGADTQYF. Here the CDR3 DNA reads TGTGCCATCAGTCCCGCGCGGGGGGGGGCAGATACGCAGTATTTT.

In this sample, this clone turned up once. One end of the junction fails to match germline, which may point to a read error. The chain links TRBV10-2 to TRBJ1-2; 10 nucleotides align to TRBD1. The CDR3 runs 13 residues. Germline CDR1 reads WSHSY; CDR2 reads SAAADI. Written as DNA, the CDR3 is TGCGCCAGCAGTGAGTCGCCTTGGACAGGGGGAAACTTC. This translates into CASSESPWTGGNF.

J is TRBJ1-5 and V is TRBV18; 8 nucleotides align to TRBD1. CDR1 is KGHSH and CDR2 is LQKENI in the germline V gene. The junction had 5 bases not matched to a gene; V was cut back by 5 bases and J by 5 bases. This CDR3 has 14 residues. CDR3 coding DNA: TGTGCCAGCTCAGCGGACAGGGAGGATCAGCCCCAGCATTTT. The encoded protein is CASSADREDQPQHF.